This T cell receptor beta chain was documented in a study of blood T cell repertoires in COVID-19. Across the whole study: Donors in the United States, Italy and Spain gave samples during acute or convalescent COVID-19.

As originally analysed: Amplification with reference gene primers provided the estimates of nucleated cell counts. This table comes from immunoSEQ multiplex PCR, and its TCRdb copy is limited to in-frame clones, with some not included. That table supplies the V and J calls and clone size; D and trimming were determined from the DNA. Of approximately 250,000 clones in the sample, roughly nine tenths are singletons; the top ten hold approximately 9.7%. Per germline, CDR1 MRHNA and CDR2 SNTAGT. CDR3 length equals 14 residues. V lost 6 bases to trimming and J lost 6 bases; unmatched junction nucleotides: 7.

Material for sequencing was peripheral blood. The chain uses TRBV6-4 and TRBJ1-4; 7 nucleotides align to TRBD1. This TCR came from a man between 35 and 55 years old with active or convalescent COVID-19. CDR3 nucleotide sequence: TGTGCCAGCAGAGGGGGACAGCTCCATGAAAAACTGTTTTTT. Translated, it gives CASRGGQLHEKLFF.